A single sample gave rise to the 32 T cell receptor beta chains below, sequenced in a study of graft-versus-host responses after intestinal transplantation. For these TCRs, the target antigens are not known. Repertoires were generated with immunoSEQ multiplex PCR, while TCRdb's copy carries only in-frame clones and drops some. The sample carries roughly 100,000 clones, roughly 91% recorded once. Specimen: unstimulated CD4+ T cells sorted from spleen or lymph node cells, collected before transplant. These receptors originate from a human donor who was the organ donor for an intestinal transplant.

V is TRBV10-2 and J is TRBJ1-2; no clear D. Germline CDR1 is WSHSY and CDR2 is SAAADI. The CDR3 has 13 residues. The V and J ends lost 5 bases and 8 bases respectively, with 15 bases between them. CDR3: CASSPDGPGGYTF. The CDR3 DNA reads TGCGCCAGCAGTCCCGACGGCCCGGGGGGCTACACCTTC.

The V and J genes are TRBV6-1 and TRBJ1-5; TRBD1 matches at 7 bases. The CDR3 loop spans 14 amino acids. Germline V gives CDR1 MNHNS, CDR2 SASEGT. The J segment lost 1 base and the V segment lost 10 bases, leaving 7 bases of the junction unmatched. CDR3 loop: CATLTGLSNQPQHF. CDR3 nucleotides: TGTGCCACCCTGACAGGGCTAAGCAATCAGCCCCAGCATTTT.

The genes are TRBV7-9 and TRBJ1-1; D is perhaps TRBD1 (6 bases). CDR3 length: 13 amino acids. Looked up from germline, CDR1 is SEHNR and CDR2 is FQNEAQ (reference sequence). V lost 1 base and J 4 bases, leaving 7 bases between the germline ends. The CDR3 sequence is CASSLEGGTEAFF. The CDR3 DNA follows: TGTGCCAGCAGCTTAGAAGGGGGCACTGAAGCTTTCTTT.

V gene TRBV4-2 combines with J gene TRBJ2-5; TRBD2 aligns across 13 bases. V lost 2 bases and J lost 2; bases outside the gene matches: 11. This CDR3 comprises 19 residues. The germline CDR1 and CDR2 sequences are LGHNA and YNFKEQ. CDR3 residues: CASSQTRTSGGSGQETQYF. CDR3 coding DNA: TGTGCCAGCAGCCAAACCAGGACTAGCGGGGGTTCGGGGCAAGAGACCCAGTACTTC.

The V and J genes are TRBV5-1 and TRBJ1-2; 7 bases align to TRBD1. CDR1 and CDR2 (germline): SGHRS, YFSETQ. The CDR3 runs 14 residues. The V segment lost 0 bases and the J segment 4 bases; nucleotides outside the gene matches: 3. In DNA form, the CDR3 reads TGCGCCAGCAGCTTGGTGACAGGGAGCTATGGCTACACCTTC. Protein sequence: CASSLVTGSYGYTF.

The genes are TRBV27 and TRBJ1-1; D call uncertain. Germline V gives CDR1 MNHEY, CDR2 SMNVEV (reference sequence). The V end lost 2 bases, the J end lost 1 base, and 11 bases lay between the germline ends. CDR3 size: 15 residues. The CDR3 loop is CASSLGLGRNTEAFF. CDR3 bases: TGTGCCAGCAGTTTAGGCCTTGGGAGGAACACTGAAGCTTTCTTT.

V and J are TRBV4-1 and TRBJ2-3; D may be TRBD2 (7 bases). From germline, CDR1 is MGHRA and CDR2 YSYEKL. V shed 1 base and J shed 2 bases, with 16 bases lying between them. The CDR3 contains 17 residues. The CDR3 loop reads CASSQVKGGQYTDTQYF. The CDR3 DNA reads as TGCGCCAGCAGCCAAGTTAAGGGGGGGCAATACACAGATACGCAGTATTTT.

The chain couples TRBV7-2 to TRBJ2-7, with D tentatively TRBD1 (5 bases). V lost 5 bases, J lost 3 bases, and 11 bases lay in between. Germline-derived CDR1 and CDR2 are SGHTA and FQGNSA. CDR3 length: 13 amino acids. CDR3 nucleotides: TGTGCCAGCAGCCCCGGACATTACTACGAGCAGTACTTC. Translating gives CASSPGHYYEQYF.

V is TRBV6-5 and J is TRBJ1-1; TRBD1 matches at 9 bases. J gave up 0 bases and V 6 bases, and 2 bases lay outside the gene matches. Per germline, CDR1 MNHEY and CDR2 SVGAGI. The CDR3 is 14 amino acids. The CDR3 reads CASRWDRVNTEAFF. The CDR3, as DNA: TGTGCCAGCAGATGGGACAGGGTGAACACTGAAGCTTTCTTT.

The chain employs TRBV5-6 and TRBJ2-7; D remains unclear. Trimming removed 3 bases at V and 0 bases at J, with 16 bases between. The CDR3 extends over 16 amino acids. The germline V gene encodes CDR1 SGHDT and CDR2 YYEEEE. The chain's CDR3 is CASSSSGLSSSYEQYF. CDR3 bases: TGTGCCAGCAGCTCCTCGGGTCTATCGAGCTCCTACGAGCAGTACTTC.

The J gene is TRBJ1-1, the V gene TRBV5-1; a possible D gene is TRBD1 (6 bases). V lost 3 bases and J 1 base, leaving 10 bases between the germline ends. This CDR3 has 14 residues. CDR1 is SGHRS, CDR2 YFSETQ, per germline. CDR3 nucleotides: TGCGCCAGCAGCTGGGACACCCGGAACACTGAAGCTTTCTTT. This encodes CASSWDTRNTEAFF.

The rearrangement joins TRBV12-5 to TRBJ1-1, with a weak D call TRBD1 (6 bases). The ends were cut back, 0 bases at V and 1 base at J, with 6 bases in the middle. Per the germline V gene, CDR1 is LGHNT and CDR2 is FRNRAP. This CDR3 is 14 amino acids long. CDR3 residues: CASGLVGGNTEAFF. CDR3 sequence (DNA): TGTGCTAGTGGTTTGGTAGGGGGGAACACTGAAGCTTTCTTT.

V and J are TRBV28 and TRBJ2-7; no reliable D call. Per the germline V gene, CDR1 is MDHEN and CDR2 is SYDVKM. V dropped 7 bases and J dropped 6 bases, with 13 bases sitting between them. This CDR3 has 12 amino acids. The CDR3 is CASTPPGSEQYF. DNA for the CDR3: TGTGCCAGCACCCCCCCAGGATCCGAGCAGTACTTC.

The chain uses TRBV2 and TRBJ2-7; TRBD1 matches at 8 bases. CDR1 SNHLY and CDR2 FYNNEI come from the germline V gene. J was trimmed by 2 bases and V by 4 bases; bases with no gene match: 10. The CDR3 consists of 16 residues. The chain's CDR3 is CASSGLPTGVPYEQYF. In nucleotides, the CDR3 is TGTGCCAGCAGTGGCCTTCCGACAGGGGTCCCCTACGAGCAGTACTTC.

The V gene is TRBV4-2, the J gene TRBJ2-2; D possibly corresponds to TRBD2 (6 bases). Germline V gene data show CDR1 as LGHNA and CDR2 as YNFKEQ. V lost 1 base to trimming and J lost 3 bases, with 18 bases between them. The CDR3 is made up of 18 amino acids. For the CDR3, the DNA is TGTGCCAGCAGCCAAGTATTTTTACCGGGACTCGACACCGGGGAGCTGTTTTTT. It yields the protein CASSQVFLPGLDTGELFF.

The rearrangement uses TRBV10-3 and TRBJ2-7; 7 nucleotides match TRBD2. The CDR3 loop spans 14 amino acids. Germline CDR1 and CDR2: ENHRY and SYGVKD. V dropped 6 bases and J dropped 0; count of bases not matched to a gene: 5. The CDR3 nucleotides read TGTGCCATCAGCTCGGGGGGAAGCTCCTACGAGCAGTACTTC. It yields the protein CAISSGGSSYEQYF.

The V call is TRBV2, the J call TRBJ2-4, with 9 bases identical to TRBD2. The length of the CDR3 is 19 residues. J gave up 0 bases and V 2 bases, and 11 bases lay outside the gene matches. Germline loops: CDR1 SNHLY, CDR2 FYNNEI. CDR3 protein: CASSERLAGRYLAKNIQYF. CDR3 DNA sequence: TGTGCCAGCAGTGAACGGCTAGCGGGGCGTTACCTAGCCAAAAACATTCAGTACTTC.

V is TRBV7-2 and J is TRBJ2-2; TRBD2 matches at 9 bases. This CDR3 is 16 amino acids long. The junction had 15 bases not matched to a gene; V was cut back by 7 bases and J by 9 bases. The germline gives CDR1 SGHTA, CDR2 FQGNSA. The CDR3 DNA is TGTGCCAGCACCCCAGTGGGGACTAGCCGAACCAGGGAGCTGTTTTTT. Translation gives CASTPVGTSRTRELFF.

The chain couples TRBV6-5 to TRBJ2-1; the D gene is possibly TRBD1 (7 bases). The V gene's germline CDR1 is MNHEY and CDR2 SVGAGI. The CDR3 length is 15 residues. The V gene lost 2 bases and the J gene lost 5 bases, with 13 bases spanning the gap. The CDR3 nucleotides are TGTGCCAGCAGTTACGGAGCAGGGGGGCACAATGAGCAGTTCTTC. It is translated as CASSYGAGGHNEQFF.

This clone appeared a single time. This chain links TRBV6-5 with TRBJ2-5; 9 positions agree with TRBD1. With the DNA end fitting TRBJ2-7 better, the J assignment may be wrong. Germline values: CDR1 MNHEY, CDR2 SVGAGI. This CDR3 spans 14 amino acids. CDR3 DNA sequence: TGTGCCAGCAGTTACCGGACAGGGGTCTACGAGCAGTACTTC. Protein: CASSYRTGVYEQYF.

J is TRBJ1-1 and V is TRBV27, with D maybe TRBD1 (5 bases). CDR3 length equals 17 residues. CDR1 is MNHEY, CDR2 SMNVEV, per germline (reference sequence). V gave up 2 bases and J gave up 0 bases, with 16 bases separating them. DNA of the CDR3: TGTGCCAGCAGTTTAGACCGCATTCAGGGAATGAACACTGAAGCTTTCTTT. It is translated as CASSLDRIQGMNTEAFF.

This chain connects TRBV7-6 to TRBJ2-2; 14 bases are a match to TRBD2. The CDR3 has 18 amino acids. The V segment lost 4 bases and the J segment 1 base; nucleotides outside the gene matches: 5. CDR1 is SGHVS, CDR2 FNYEAQ, per germline. CDR3 in amino acids: CASSSYGLAGGNTGELFF. Written as DNA, the CDR3 is TGTGCCAGCAGCTCCTACGGACTAGCGGGGGGGAACACCGGGGAGCTGTTTTTT.

The genes are TRBV19 and TRBJ2-7; no definite D call. The CDR3 is 11 amino acids. Germline V gene sequence: CDR1 LNHDA, CDR2 SQIVND (reference sequence). Trimming stripped 5 bases from V and 3 bases from J, with 5 bases between. The CDR3 DNA follows: TGTGCCAGTAGTGGGCTCTACGAGCAGTACTTC. It translates to CASSGLYEQYF.

This chain joins TRBV6-5 and TRBJ2-7, with 9 positions matching TRBD1. After removal of 0 bases from V and 3 bases from J, the junction contained 6 bases not matched to a gene. CDR1 and CDR2 from the germline V gene are MNHEY and SVGAGI. The CDR3 extends over 16 amino acids. CDR3 protein: CASSYSRTGVDYEQYF. The CDR3 nucleotides read TGTGCCAGCAGTTACTCCAGGACAGGGGTCGACTACGAGCAGTACTTC.

The chain employs TRBV28 and TRBJ1-5; no clear D. The ends were cut back, 5 bases at V and 11 bases at J, with 13 bases in the middle. Germline CDR1 and CDR2: MDHEN and SYDVKM. This CDR3 comprises 12 residues. In DNA form, the CDR3 reads TGTGCCAGCAGTGCGGCCCGCGGGGCCCAGCATTTT. This translates into CASSAARGAQHF. Full variable domain (outside the CDR3, taken from reference TRBV28 and TRBJ1-5): DVKVTQSSRYLVKRTGEKVFLECVQDMDHENMFWYRQDPGLGLRLIYFSYDVKMKEKGDIPEGYSVSREKKERFSLILESASTNQTSMYLCASSAARGAQHFGDGTRLSIL.

The genes are TRBV19 and TRBJ2-2, with D possibly being TRBD1 (6 bases). With 5 bases removed from V and 5 bases from J, the gap between germline ends came to 9 bases. This CDR3 is 13 amino acids long. Germline V CDR1 and CDR2: LNHDA, SQIVND (reference sequence). As DNA, the CDR3 is TGTGCCAGTAGTCGACAGGCTACCGGGGAGCTGTTTTTT. This translates into CASSRQATGELFF. Drawing the rest from reference TRBV19 and TRBJ2-2, the complete variable domain is DGGITQSPKYLFRKEGQNVTLSCEQNLNHDAMYWYRQDPGQGLRLIYYSQIVNDFQKGDIAEGYSVSREKKESFPLTVTSAQKNPTAFYLCASSRQATGELFFGEGSRLTVL.

This chain joins TRBV30 and TRBJ1-1; D is unresolved. This CDR3 is built from 13 residues. Trimming took off 0 bases at V and 0 bases at J, with 5 bases between the two ends. Looked up from germline, CDR1 is GTSNPN and CDR2 is SVGIG (reference sequence). The CDR3 here is CAWSVGLNTEAFF. CDR3 bases: TGTGCCTGGAGTGTGGGCCTGAACACTGAAGCTTTCTTT.

This clone was recorded once. The rearrangement joins TRBV11-2 to TRBJ2-7; tentatively, D is TRBD1 (6 bases). The CDR3 runs 12 residues. Germline CDR1 is SGHAT and CDR2 is FQNNGV. V was shortened by 4 bases and J by 3 bases, with 7 bases between the two germline ends. The chain's CDR3 is CASSSQGYEQYF. Here the CDR3 DNA reads TGTGCCAGCAGCTCACAGGGCTACGAGCAGTACTTC.

This CDR3 is CASSLAGRGGTSSYEQYF. The CDR3 coding sequence is TGTGCCAGCAGCTTAGCGGGGCGGGGGGGCACCAGCTCCTACGAGCAGTACTTC. V and J are TRBV7-2 and TRBJ2-7, with 9 bases fitting TRBD2. Per the germline V gene, CDR1 is SGHTA and CDR2 is FQGNSA. The CDR3 has 18 residues. After removal of 0 bases from V and 0 bases from J, the junction contained 9 bases not matched to a gene.

V gene TRBV7-2 combines with J gene TRBJ2-3, with D perhaps TRBD2 (6 bases). The CDR3 spans 16 residues. V gave up 0 bases and J gave up 2 bases, with 12 bases separating them. Germline V lookup: CDR1 SGHTA, CDR2 FQGNSA. The CDR3 is CASSLASGLSTDTQYF. Written as DNA, the CDR3 is TGTGCCAGCAGCTTAGCTAGCGGCCTTTCCACAGATACGCAGTATTTT.

This clone came up once. The germline gene is not matched at one end of the junction; a read error may be the cause. The V call is TRBV5-4, the J call TRBJ2-7; D gene ambiguous. The CDR3 extends over 17 amino acids. Germline assignment: CDR1 SGHNT and CDR2 YYREEE (reference sequence). Here the CDR3 DNA reads TGTGCCAGCAGCTTGGCTCCCTTGGCGTTGGGCTCCTACGGGCAGTACTTC. Its protein is CASSLAPLALGSYGQYF.

This sequence joins TRBV7-9 and TRBJ1-5; 7 positions agree with TRBD1. Germline CDR1 and CDR2: SEHNR and FQNEAQ (reference sequence). This CDR3 contains 14 residues. Unmatched junction bases numbered 7, after V lost 5 bases and J lost 6 bases. The CDR3 here is CASSADREAQPQHF. CDR3 in DNA: TGTGCCAGCAGCGCAGACAGGGAGGCTCAGCCCCAGCATTTT.